Sequencing of this T cell receptor (beta chain) was carried out in a study of blood T cell repertoires in COVID-19. The wider study: Samples taken during acute and convalescent COVID-19 were collected in the United States, Italy and Spain. Sources were T cells, B-cell-depleted T cells, or PBMCs; the material itself was cDNA or gDNA.

Under the authors' procedure: Estimation of nucleated cell counts relied on the amplification of reference gene primers. Sequencing was performed with immunoSEQ multiplex PCR; in TCRdb, only in-frame clones are kept and a portion is missing. The DNA was the basis for D and trimming; V, J and clone size are from that table. The table has under 100,000 clones, more than 70% seen once. Trimming removed 1 base at V and 1 base at J, with 7 bases between. CDR1 is LGHDT and CDR2 is YNNKEL in the germline V gene (reference sequence). This CDR3 comprises 14 residues. The rearrangement joins TRBV3-1 (or the pseudogene TRBV3-2) to TRBJ1-2; D call uncertain. The sequencing input was peripheral blood. The clonotype was recovered from a human donor in a cohort sampled during active COVID-19. In nucleotides, the CDR3 is TGTGCCAGCAGCCAAGGGCTTATTAACTATGGCTACACCTTC. Residues: CASSQGLINYGYTF.